This TCR beta chain was observed in a study of blood T cell repertoires in COVID-19. Background on the study: Researchers got acute and convalescent COVID-19 samples from the United States, Italy and Spain. Sources were T cells, B-cell-depleted T cells, or PBMCs; the material itself was cDNA or gDNA.

Germline lookup yields CDR1 SGHRS and CDR2 YFSETQ. This CDR3 is 14 amino acids long. V was shortened by 3 bases and J by 0 bases, with 9 bases between the two germline ends. Researchers sorted participants into cohorts using their self-reported clinical history. Donors of Cohort 3 who recovered were those that had two negative PCRs, clearance, or symptom resolution. Sequenced by immunoSEQ multiplex PCR; TCRdb stores in-frame clones only, minus some. The sample comprises hundreds of thousands of clones, 70% to 90% of which are singletons, and about 1.6% rests with the top ten. The origin of this receptor is a woman aged 50 to 65 who had recovered from COVID-19. Specimen: PBMCs or T cells enriched from blood (not recorded which). The rearrangement links TRBV5-1 to TRBJ1-1; maybe TRBD1 (6 bases). The CDR3 protein is CASSWGTLNTEAFF. For the CDR3, the DNA is TGCGCCAGCAGCTGGGGGACACTGAACACTGAAGCTTTCTTT.